These 8 T cell receptor beta chains were all obtained from the same sample, sequenced in a study of molecular identifiers for immune sequencing clone quantification. TCRdb redid the calling of the PCR reads with MiXCR, one entry per CDR3 protein. The sample has approximately 680,000 distinct CDR3 sequences; approximately 24% are singletons. The sample taken for sequencing was naive CD8+ T cells from blood, with Jurkat cell RNA spiked in. Subset defined: FACS-sorted CD8+CD4-CCR7+CD45RA+ naive T cells. Receptor source: a human donor in good health. Some libraries in this study had Jurkat cell RNA spiked in.

This clonotype was observed a few times. This chain connects TRBV25-1 to TRBJ1-5; D unresolved. The germline gives CDR1 MGHDK, CDR2 SYGVNS. Trimming pared 7 bases from V and 7 bases from J, leaving 14 bases between. The CDR3 is 13 amino acids. CDR3 in DNA: TGTGCCAGCACCCCTAGGAGCTGGCAGCCCCAGCATTTT. This sequence encodes CASTPRSWQPQHF.

Comment on this clonotype: This CDR3 fails to terminate in the conserved phenylalanine or tryptophan, so it likely reflects a read error. This chain connects TRBV7-2 to TRBJ2-1, with D maybe TRBD2 (5 bases). Germline CDR1 and CDR2: SGHTA and FQGNSA. Trimming pared 5 bases from V and 6 bases from J, leaving 5 bases between. The CDR3 has 11 residues. As DNA, the CDR3 is TGTGCCAGCAGCGGAGGCAATGAGCAGTTCTCC. It encodes CASSGGNEQFS.

The chain recombines TRBV5-8 with TRBJ1-5; a possible D gene is TRBD1 (5 bases). CDR1 is SGHTS, CDR2 YDEGEE, per germline. The CDR3 has 19 amino acids. Trimming took off 3 bases at V and 3 bases at J, with 25 bases between the two ends. The CDR3 loop reads CASSSNVRGLRVHNQPQHF. CDR3 bases: TGTGCCAGCAGCTCAAACGTGAGGGGTCTCCGGGTCCACAATCAGCCCCAGCATTTT.

Comments on this clonotype: One junction end does not reproduce the germline sequence, and a read error may be involved. The DNA of the CDR3 is TGTGCCAGCAGCTTATTCCAAGCGGGGGTTGAGACCCGGTACTTC. Translating gives CASSLFQAGVETRYF. This chain links TRBV7-6 with TRBJ2-5; TRBD2 matches 8 bases. Germline V gene lookup returns CDR1 SGHVS and CDR2 FNYEAQ. CDR3 length equals 15 residues.

The genes are TRBV27 and TRBJ2-7, with D perhaps being TRBD1 or TRBD2 (6 bases each). The CDR3 sequence is 17 residues long. The V and J ends lost 4 bases and 3 bases respectively, with 22 bases between them. Germline V gene lookup returns CDR1 MNHEY and CDR2 SMNVEV (reference sequence). The CDR3 nucleotides read TGTGCCAGCAGTTCCCCTTCTTCCGGGGGCCCATTCTACGAGCAGTACTTC. Its translation: CASSSPSSGGPFYEQYF.

The chain has TRBV7-9 and TRBJ2-7; 8 bases line up with TRBD1. This CDR3 is 17 amino acids long. The junction had 14 bases not matched to a gene; V was cut back by 5 bases and J by 2 bases. In germline, CDR1 is SEHNR, CDR2 FQNEAQ (reference sequence). This CDR3 is CASSPNVQTGAAYEQYF. DNA for the CDR3: TGTGCCAGCAGCCCGAACGTACAGACAGGGGCAGCCTACGAGCAGTACTTC. Together with reference TRBV7-9 and TRBJ2-7, the CDR3 gives the full variable domain: DTGVSQNPRHKITKRGQNVTFRCDPISEHNRLYWYRQTLGQGPEFLTYFQNEAQLEKSRLLSDRFSAERPKGSFSTLEIQRTEQGDSAMYLCASSPNVQTGAAYEQYFGPGTRLTVT.

A few counts support this clonotype. The chain has TRBV7-9 and TRBJ2-5; possible D gene TRBD2, 6 bases. V lost 5 bases and J 2 bases, leaving 12 bases between the germline ends. The germline CDR1 and CDR2 sequences are SEHNR and FQNEAQ (reference sequence). This CDR3 has 14 amino acids. Written as DNA, the CDR3 is TGTGCCAGCAGCGTTAGCGGAACACAAGAGACCCAGTACTTC. It yields the protein CASSVSGTQETQYF. The whole variable domain, filled in from reference TRBV7-9 and TRBJ2-5, reads DTGVSQNPRHKITKRGQNVTFRCDPISEHNRLYWYRQTLGQGPEFLTYFQNEAQLEKSRLLSDRFSAERPKGSFSTLEIQRTEQGDSAMYLCASSVSGTQETQYFGPGTRLLVL.

Regarding this clonotype: The junction shows a germline mismatch at one end, possibly a read error. This sequence joins TRBV14 and TRBJ1-1; D not resolved. Germline CDR1 reads SGHDN; CDR2 reads FVKESK. This CDR3 has 14 residues. The CDR3 spells CASSQDFGNTGAFF. The CDR3 DNA reads as TGTGCCAGCAGCCAAGATTTCGGGAACACTGGAGCTTTCTTT. Combining the CDR3 with reference TRBV14 and TRBJ1-1 gives the whole variable domain EAGVTQFPSHSVIEKGQTVTLRCDPISGHDNLYWYRRVMGKEIKFLLHFVKESKQDESGMPNNRFLAERTGGTYSTLKVQPAELEDSGVYFCASSQDFGNTGAFFGQGTRLTVV.